These T cell receptor beta chains were read from a single sample in a study of T cells in Graves' hyperthyroidism and ophthalmopathy. A single record per CDR3 protein comes from TCRdb applying MiXCR to the multiplex PCR reads. The sample lists some 200,000 distinct CDR3 sequences, less than 20% occurring once. The sample comprised blood. Receptors were obtained from a woman aged 45-65 years with Graves' hyperthyroidism. Both conserved end residues are part of each CDR3. A D gene is named only where the DNA matches it firmly. Only some rows state a clone size, as once, few, many or a class for expanded clones.

j_call d_call v_call clone_size cdr3_aa cdr3_nt
TRBJ1-2 - TRBV9 many CASSAQPSVNYGYTF TGTGCCAGCAGCGCCCAGCCGAGTGTTAACTATGGCTACACCTTC
TRBJ2-5 - TRBV7-9 many CASSPPFGGGTGETQYF TGTGCCAGCAGCCCCCCGTTTGGAGGGGGCACCGGAGAGACCCAGTACTTC
TRBJ1-5 - TRBV6-2/TRBV6-3 many CASSFTVSNQPQHF TGTGCCAGCAGTTTTACAGTTAGCAATCAGCCCCAGCATTTT
TRBJ2-7 - TRBV20-1 - CSAAPSYEQYF TGCAGTGCCGCGCCTAGCTACGAGCAGTACTTC
TRBJ2-3 TRBD1 TRBV29-1 many CSASLSTGAPDTQYF TGCAGCGCCTCCCTCTCGACAGGGGCCCCAGATACGCAGTATTTT
TRBJ2-7 TRBD1 TRBV27 many CASSGGQGASYEQYF TGTGCCAGCAGTGGGGGACAGGGGGCTTCGTACGAGCAGTACTTC
TRBJ1-4 - TRBV11-3 few CASSPSGKEYEKLFF TGTGCCAGCAGCCCCTCGGGGAAAGAATATGAAAAACTGTTTTTT
TRBJ2-2 TRBD2 TRBV6-1 - CASSELAGNTGELFF TGTGCCAGCAGTGAACTAGCGGGTAACACCGGGGAGCTGTTTTTT
TRBJ2-3 - TRBV5-1 many CASSSEPSGPQPDTQYF TGCGCCAGCAGCTCGGAACCGTCGGGCCCACAGCCAGATACGCAGTATTTT
TRBJ2-5 - TRBV10-1 many CASSEVGETQYF TGCGCCAGCAGTGAAGTAGGAGAGACCCAGTACTTC
TRBJ1-4 - TRBV2 - CASLSGQEKLFF TGTGCCAGCTTAAGTGGCCAGGAAAAACTGTTTTTT
TRBJ1-6 - TRBV5-1 - CASSLAFRPPLHF TGTGCCAGCAGCTTGGCCTTCAGACCTCCCCTCCACTTT
TRBJ2-2 TRBD2 TRBV11-3 many CASSVESGRPGELFF TGTGCCAGCAGCGTAGAAAGCGGGAGACCCGGGGAGCTGTTTTTT
TRBJ2-5 - TRBV9 - CASSSTTTETQYF TGTGCCAGCAGCTCAACTACCACGGAGACCCAGTACTTC
TRBJ2-5 - TRBV27 few CASSFSRGGQETQYF TGTGCCAGCAGTTTCAGCAGGGGTGGTCAAGAGACCCAGTACTTC
TRBJ1-5 - TRBV30 few CAWSWVGNNQPQHF TGTGCCTGGAGCTGGGTAGGGAACAATCAGCCCCAGCATTTT
TRBJ2-2 - TRBV27 - CASSLSGGIGELFF TGTGCCAGCAGTTTATCTGGGGGAATCGGGGAGCTGTTTTTT
TRBJ1-4 - TRBV7-2 many CASSLLRGQGTNEKLFF TGTGCCAGCAGCTTACTCAGGGGCCAAGGTACTAATGAAAAACTGTTTTTT
TRBJ2-5 - TRBV18 many CASSPPLGGETQYF TGTGCCAGCTCACCACCGTTGGGCGGCGAGACCCAGTACTTC
TRBJ2-1 TRBD1 TRBV12-3/TRBV12-4 many CASSFGQGAYEQFF TGTGCCAGCAGTTTCGGACAGGGGGCCTATGAGCAGTTCTTC
TRBJ2-7 TRBD2 TRBV6-1 - CASKPSGHNSYEQYF TGTGCCAGCAAGCCTAGCGGGCATAATTCCTACGAGCAGTACTTC
TRBJ2-7 - TRBV6-1 - CASSPGPGLYEQYF TGTGCCAGCAGTCCGGGACCCGGACTCTACGAGCAGTACTTC
TRBJ2-3 TRBD2 TRBV20-1 many CSASSGASGVIDTDTQYF TGCAGTGCTAGCAGTGGTGCTAGCGGGGTTATTGACACAGATACGCAGTATTTT
TRBJ1-3 - TRBV18 many CASSLGQNSGNTIYF TGTGCCAGCTCTCTAGGACAGAACTCTGGAAACACCATATATTTT
TRBJ2-1 TRBD1 TRBV10-1 many CASSSGGSGYNEQFF TGCGCCAGCAGTTCAGGGGGCTCTGGCTACAATGAGCAGTTCTTC
TRBJ1-3 - TRBV30 many CALQDRISGNTIYF TGTGCCCTACAAGACAGGATCTCTGGAAACACCATATATTTT
TRBJ1-4 TRBD1 TRBV28 many CASREGARPEKLFF TGTGCCAGCAGAGAGGGGGCGCGACCCGAAAAACTGTTTTTT